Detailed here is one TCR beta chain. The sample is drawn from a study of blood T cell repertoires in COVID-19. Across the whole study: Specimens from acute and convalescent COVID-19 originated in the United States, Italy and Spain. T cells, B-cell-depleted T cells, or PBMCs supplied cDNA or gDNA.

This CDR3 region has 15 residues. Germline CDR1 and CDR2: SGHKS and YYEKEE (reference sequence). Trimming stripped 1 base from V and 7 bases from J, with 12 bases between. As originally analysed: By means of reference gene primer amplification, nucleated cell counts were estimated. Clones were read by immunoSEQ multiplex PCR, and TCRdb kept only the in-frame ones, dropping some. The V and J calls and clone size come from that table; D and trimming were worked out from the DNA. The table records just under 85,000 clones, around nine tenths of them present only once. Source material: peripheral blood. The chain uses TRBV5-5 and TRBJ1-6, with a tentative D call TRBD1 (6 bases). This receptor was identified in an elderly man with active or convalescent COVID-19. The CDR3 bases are TGTGCCAGCAGCTTGTCCAATACAGGGAATTCACCCCTCCACTTT. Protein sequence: CASSLSNTGNSPLHF.